This TCR beta chain comes out of a study of metastatic and nonmetastatic thyroid tumors. For the study at large: Across blood and tumor or nodule tissue, repertoires from malignant and benign thyroid patients were compared with one another. Overall study results and limits: For both blood and tumor, malignant thyroid tumors reportedly showed significantly higher TCR beta diversity than benign nodules did.

Sample share makes this clone medium-sized. No antigen is known for it. Per the original methods: The study built a papillary thyroid cancer distant-metastasis classifier from CDR3 differences across clinicopathological groups. MiXCR reprocessed the PCR reads for TCRdb. TCRdb, not the authors, supplied the V and J calls. In the table there are under 20,000 clones, 34% of which are singletons. No treatment had been given to any patient before thyroid surgery. This receptor was obtained from a male donor with papillary thyroid cancer or a benign thyroid nodule (not recorded which). Some clones in this sample may be carry-over from other donors' samples. Sequencing was carried out using tumor tissue.

The chain's CDR3 is CASSQGTSGNYEQYF. The CDR3 bases are TGTGCCAGCAGTCAGGGGACTAGCGGGAACTACGAGCAGTACTTC. The V call is TRBV28, the J call TRBJ2-7; TRBD2 agrees at 13 bases. The CDR3 is 15 amino acids. Germline loops: CDR1 MDHEN, CDR2 SYDVKM. J gave up 3 bases and V 5 bases, and 4 bases lay outside the gene matches.